This TCR beta chain was obtained from a study of cytomegalovirus exposure and HLA in healthy donors. This clone was counted between two and nine times. Germline-derived CDR1 and CDR2 are MNHNS and SASEGT. The CDR3 is 14 residues long. V lost 3 bases and J 7 bases, leaving 13 bases between the germline ends. The PCR employed 60 Vbeta primers together with 13 Jbeta primers. The data were produced by immunoSEQ multiplex PCR, yet TCRdb's version contains in-frame clones alone and is incomplete. The sample includes over 75,000 clones, roughly 80% seen only once; the top ten take about 2.4%. Specimen: PBMCs. The clonotype originates from a woman aged 45-65 years in good health and CMV-seronegative. This chain links TRBV6-1 with TRBJ2-1; D ambiguous. The CDR3 region has the DNA TGTGCCAGCAGTGACTCCTCAGAATCTAATGAGCAGTTCTTC. This gives the protein CASSDSSESNEQFF.